The T cell receptor beta chain under discussion was sequenced for a study of blood T cells in healthy people across ages. Donors gave around 10 milliliters of peripheral blood apiece. Per the germline V gene, CDR1 is KGHSH and CDR2 is LQKENI. This CDR3 comprises 15 residues. Trimming shortened V by 5 bases and J by 3 bases, and 11 bases separated the two germline ends. This clonotype was detected many times. What it binds is not known. Findings and limits, study-wide: Getting older went along with TCR beta diversity per million T cells dropping roughly linearly.

Alongside a J-beta primer mix, a sample-barcoded 5' primer served in a second PCR lasting roughly 7 to 11 cycles. Researchers report that a template-switch adaptor with 12 random nucleotides tagged each cDNA molecule. Per-sample output comprised a minimum of 2.5 million paired-end reads containing CDR3. TCRdb re-called the 5' RACE reads with MiXCR, one entry per CDR3 protein. Of about 640,000 distinct CDR3 sequences in the sample, under 30% were seen once. The sample consisted of blood. J is TRBJ2-6 and V is TRBV18, with D perhaps given as TRBD1 or TRBD2 (5 bases each). The source of this sequence is a woman aged 80 or over in good health. The CDR3 nucleotides are TGTGCCAGCTCAACCACGAGGGGTGGGGCCAACGTCCTGACTTTC. It is translated as CASSTTRGGANVLTF. The full variable domain, with the rest looked up from reference TRBV18 and TRBJ2-6, is NAGVMQNPRHLVRRRGQEARLRCSPMKGHSHVYWYRQLPEEGLKFMVYLQKENIIDESGMPKERFSAEFPKEGPSILRIQQVVRGDSAAYFCASSTTRGGANVLTFGAGSRLTVL.